This TCR beta chain was sequenced for a study of T cells in tumors after PD-1 blockade. Here immunoSEQ multiplex PCR was the method, and the copy in TCRdb shows in-frame clones only, minus some. The sample records approximately 47,000 clones, approximately 81% being singletons. Trimming removed 2 bases at V and 4 bases at J, with 12 bases between. Germline-derived CDR1 and CDR2 are MNHEY and SVGAGI. This CDR3 is 15 amino acids long. The clonotype comes from a human donor with basal cell carcinoma. The gene calls are TRBV6-5 and TRBJ2-1, with D perhaps TRBD1 or TRBD2 (7 bases each). The sample was PBMCs, taken before anti-PD-1 treatment. CDR3: CASSYGRGGYNEQFF. CDR3 coding DNA: TGTGCCAGCAGTTACGGCAGGGGGGGTTACAATGAGCAGTTCTTC.